This T cell receptor (beta chain) is from a study of Graves' ophthalmopathy and Graves' hyperthyroidism. This clonotype was observed many times. The TCR beta CDR3 regions underwent amplification from RNA transcripts. Second-round multiplex PCR came after first-round RT-PCR with HTBI primers. TCRdb re-derived calls from the multiplex PCR reads in MiXCR, one entry per CDR3 protein. The sample carries roughly 350,000 distinct CDR3 sequences, approximately 17% recorded once. The length of the CDR3 is 12 residues. Looked up from germline, CDR1 is GTSNPN and CDR2 is SVGIG (reference sequence). V lost 5 bases to trimming and J lost 0 bases, with 7 bases between them.

The source of this sequence is an adult woman with stable Graves' hyperthyroidism. Input material: peripheral blood. J is TRBJ1-1 and V is TRBV30; no reliable D call. The CDR3 sequence is CAWGRLNTEAFF. In nucleotides, the CDR3 is TGTGCCTGGGGACGGTTGAACACTGAAGCTTTCTTT.